A selection of T cell receptor beta chains follows, all from one sample in a study of identifying expanded T cells in peripheral blood. Assay used: immunoSEQ multiplex PCR; TCRdb lists only in-frame clones, some missing. The sample contains around 130,000 clones, 70% to 90% of which appear only once. Sequencing was performed on blood. The receptor set was obtained from a person between 18 and 75 years old in good health. CDR3s include the opening cysteine and the closing phenylalanine or tryptophan. D genes are given only for firm matches. Size is omitted from some rows. Given values are once, few, many or a class for expanded clones.

D	length	V	J	size	CDR3	DNA
.	12	TRBV5-4	TRBJ1-2	few	CASSLVLGDYTF	TGTGCCAGCAGCTTGGTTCTGGGCGACTACACCTTC
TRBD2	16	TRBV19	TRBJ2-1	.	CASNQPGTSGRNEQFF	TGTGCCAGCAACCAACCCGGGACTAGCGGGAGAAATGAGCAGTTCTTC
.	14	TRBV11-2	TRBJ2-3	.	CASSPRQSTDTQYF	TGTGCCAGCAGCCCTCGACAAAGCACAGATACGCAGTATTTT
.	17	TRBV5-5	TRBJ1-1	.	CASSWGPGHLVNTEAFF	TGTGCCAGCAGCTGGGGACCCGGACATTTGGTGAACACTGAAGCTTTCTTT
TRBD1	14	TRBV7-9	TRBJ2-7	.	CASSPRTGGYEQYF	TGTGCCAGCAGCCCCCGAACAGGGGGCTACGAGCAGTACTTC
.	15	TRBV4-3	TRBJ2-1	few	CASSQEWSVYNEQFF	TGCGCCAGCAGCCAAGAATGGTCTGTTTACAATGAGCAGTTCTTC
.	14	TRBV27	TRBJ1-2	.	CASSQNWLDYGYTF	TGTGCCAGCAGCCAGAATTGGTTAGACTATGGCTACACCTTC
TRBD1	13	TRBV6-1	TRBJ2-5	.	CASIQGAQETQYF	TGTGCCAGCATCCAGGGGGCCCAAGAGACCCAGTACTTC
.	16	TRBV15	TRBJ2-5	.	CATSRPRRVSQETQYF	TGTGCCACCAGCAGACCGAGGAGGGTGAGCCAAGAGACCCAGTACTTC
.	14	TRBV9	TRBJ1-1	.	CASSEDLLNTEAFF	TGTGCCAGCAGCGAAGACCTTCTGAACACTGAAGCTTTCTTT
TRBD1	14	TRBV28	TRBJ2-7	.	CASRTGQGGYEQYF	TGTGCCAGCAGAACGGGACAGGGCGGGTACGAGCAGTACTTC
TRBD1	18	TRBV27	TRBJ2-1	.	CASSRVSSGQGVPRAQFF	TGTGCCAGCAGTCGGGTTAGTTCGGGACAGGGGGTACCGCGGGCGCAGTTCTTC
.	15	TRBV2	TRBJ2-2	once	CASSEGARRTGELFF	TGTGCCAGCAGTGAAGGGGCGAGACGCACCGGGGAGCTGTTTTTT
.	14	TRBV6-1	TRBJ2-1	once	CASSEEVGWSEQFF	TGTGCCAGCAGTGAAGAGGTAGGGTGGAGTGAGCAGTTCTTC
TRBD2	16	TRBV6-6	TRBJ2-7	.	CASSQTTSGGSYEQYF	TGTGCCAGCAGCCAGACCACTAGCGGGGGGTCCTACGAGCAGTACTTC
TRBD2	15	TRBV5-1	TRBJ2-5	.	CASKPLGEGTETQYF	TGCGCCAGCAAACCCCTGGGGGAGGGAACAGAGACCCAGTACTTC